Each of the 9 T cell receptor beta chains below was sequenced from the same sample in a study of shared clonotypes between healthy human individuals. Method: immunoSEQ multiplex PCR; TCRdb's copy keeps in-frame clones and lacks some. The sample carries some 1 million clones, about 77% recorded once. The sequencing input was memory CD4+ T cells sorted from blood. Subset of the sample: CD45RA-negative fraction. These receptors originate from a young man in good health.

This chain uses TRBV18 with TRBJ1-4; TRBD1 is a possible D gene (5 bases). V lost 3 bases and J 0 bases, leaving 11 bases between the germline ends. Germline V gene lookup returns CDR1 KGHSH and CDR2 LQKENI. This CDR3 has 16 residues. The chain's CDR3 is CASSPFQQATNEKLFF. In DNA form, the CDR3 reads TGTGCCAGCTCACCTTTCCAACAGGCAACTAATGAAAAACTGTTTTTT.

The V call is TRBV18, the J call TRBJ2-5, with D tentatively TRBD1 or TRBD2 (6 bases each). The assigned J gene may be wrong: the sequence end matches TRBJ2-7 better. CDR1 is KGHSH, CDR2 LQKENI, per germline. The CDR3 covers 13 residues. CDR3 in amino acids: CASSAGQNYEQYF. The CDR3 DNA follows: TGTGCCAGCTCAGCGGGACAAAACTACGAGCAGTACTTC.

The V call is TRBV5-6, the J call TRBJ1-1; the D gene is possibly TRBD1 (6 bases). V was shortened by 4 bases and J by 8 bases, with 12 bases between the two germline ends. Germline V gene lookup returns CDR1 SGHDT and CDR2 YYEEEE. The CDR3 contains 12 residues. The CDR3 DNA reads TGTGCCAGCAGCCGTCGGGGGACAGAAGCTTTCTTT. This gives the protein CASSRRGTEAFF.

The chain recombines TRBV7-9 with TRBJ1-6, with D hard to call. V was shortened by 3 bases and J by 9 bases, with 9 bases between the two germline ends. The CDR3 is made up of 13 amino acids. From germline, CDR1 is SEHNR and CDR2 FQNEAQ (reference sequence). CDR3 in amino acids: CASSFGSTSPLHF. In DNA, the CDR3 is TGTGCCAGCAGCTTCGGCAGTACTTCACCCCTCCACTTT.

In the case of this clone: The sample carries other DNA sequences with the same CDR3. This chain links TRBV5-1 with TRBJ1-4; D call uncertain. Germline assignment: CDR1 SGHRS and CDR2 YFSETQ. Trimming shortened V by 0 bases and J by 5 bases, and 8 bases separated the two germline ends. This CDR3 spans 14 amino acids. The CDR3 protein is CASSLGTGNEKLFF. CDR3 DNA sequence: TGCGCCAGCAGCTTGGGAACGGGGAATGAAAAACTGTTTTTT.

The chain links TRBV6-5 to TRBJ1-6; D call uncertain. The CDR3 is made up of 15 amino acids. Germline V gene lookup returns CDR1 MNHEY and CDR2 SVGAGI. Between the trimmed V and J ends, which lost 2 bases and 7 bases, there was a span of 12 bases. CDR3 sequence reads: CASSYGVLGNSPLHF. In DNA form, the CDR3 reads TGTGCCAGCAGTTACGGGGTGTTGGGGAATTCACCCCTCCACTTT.

A note on this clone: One junction end disagrees with the germline gene, perhaps due to a read error. Other DNA sequences in this sample translate to the same CDR3. V gene TRBV6-6 combines with J gene TRBJ1-5; unclear D gene. This CDR3 region has 9 residues. CDR1 is MNHNY, CDR2 SVGAGI, per germline (reference sequence). The CDR3 DNA reads TGTGCCAGCAGTCAGCCCCAGCATTTT. Its protein product is CASSQPQHF.

The chain recombines TRBV5-1 with TRBJ2-1; D gene uncertain. Germline V gene data show CDR1 as SGHRS and CDR2 as YFSETQ. V lost 2 bases and J 5 bases, leaving 11 bases between the germline ends. The CDR3 has 14 amino acids. CDR3 sequence reads: CASSFYRHDNEQFF. CDR3 bases: TGCGCCAGCAGCTTTTATCGCCACGACAATGAGCAGTTCTTC.

The V and J genes are TRBV6-1 and TRBJ1-2, with no clear D. V was trimmed by 2 bases and J by 3 bases, leaving 16 bases between them. In germline, CDR1 is MNHNS, CDR2 SASEGT. This CDR3 contains 16 residues. CDR3 bases: TGTGCCAGCAGTGAAATTTTGACGGAGATATACTATGGCTACACCTTC. Translation: CASSEILTEIYYGYTF.